Shown below are 3 T cell receptor beta chains from a single sample sequenced in a study of cytomegalovirus exposure and HLA in healthy donors. Assay used: immunoSEQ multiplex PCR; TCRdb lists only in-frame clones, some missing. Among 86,000 or so clones listed, about 96% were seen once. The sequenced sample consisted of PBMCs. These receptors came from a man younger than 35 in good health and CMV-seropositive.

V gene TRBV7-2 combines with J gene TRBJ2-7; weak D call: TRBD1 (6 bases). This CDR3 is 14 amino acids long. Trimming took 2 bases from V and 3 from J, leaving 11 bases between them. CDR1 SGHTA and CDR2 FQGNSA come from the germline V gene. The CDR3 coding sequence is TGTGCCAGCAGCTTACGACAGGCCCACTACGAGCAGTACTTC. This encodes CASSLRQAHYEQYF.

This chain joins TRBV28 and TRBJ1-1; D unresolved. CDR3 length: 13 residues. Between the trimmed V and J ends, which lost 7 bases and 7 bases, there was a span of 16 bases. Germline CDR1 MDHEN, CDR2 SYDVKM. In nucleotides, the CDR3 is TGTGCCAGCATTCTGGGGTTCGGAGGTGAAGCTTTCTTT. As protein: CASILGFGGEAFF.

This clone has just one count. The chain couples TRBV9 to TRBJ2-7, with 7 bases aligning to TRBD1. CDR3 size: 14 residues. The V and J ends lost 4 bases and 4 bases, in that order; junction bases with no gene match: 8. In germline, CDR1 is SGDLS, CDR2 YYNGEE. The CDR3: CASSTTGIWYEQYF. In DNA, the CDR3 is TGTGCCAGCAGCACGACAGGGATATGGTACGAGCAGTACTTC.